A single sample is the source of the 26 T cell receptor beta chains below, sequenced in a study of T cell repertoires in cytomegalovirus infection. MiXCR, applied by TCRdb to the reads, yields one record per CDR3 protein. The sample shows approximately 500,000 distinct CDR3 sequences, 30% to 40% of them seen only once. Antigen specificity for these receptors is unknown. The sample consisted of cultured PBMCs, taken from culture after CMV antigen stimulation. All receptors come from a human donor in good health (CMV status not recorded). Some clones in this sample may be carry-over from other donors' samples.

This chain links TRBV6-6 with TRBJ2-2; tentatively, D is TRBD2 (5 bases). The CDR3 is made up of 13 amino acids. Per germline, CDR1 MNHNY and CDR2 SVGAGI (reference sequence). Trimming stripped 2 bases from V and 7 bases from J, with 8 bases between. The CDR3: CASSYPSGGELFF. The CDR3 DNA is TGTGCCAGCAGTTACCCCAGCGGCGGGGAGCTGTTTTTT.

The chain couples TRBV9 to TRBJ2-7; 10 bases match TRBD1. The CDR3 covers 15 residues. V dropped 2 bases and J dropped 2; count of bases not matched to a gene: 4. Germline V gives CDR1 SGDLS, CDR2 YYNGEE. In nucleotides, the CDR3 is TGTGCCAGCAGCGTGGGGACAGGGGTCACCTACGAGCAGTACTTC. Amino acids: CASSVGTGVTYEQYF.

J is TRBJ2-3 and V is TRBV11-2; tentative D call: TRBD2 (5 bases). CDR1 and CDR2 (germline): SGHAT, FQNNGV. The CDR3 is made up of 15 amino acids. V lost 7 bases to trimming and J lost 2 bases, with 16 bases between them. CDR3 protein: CASIPGVSVTDTQYF. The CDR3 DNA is TGTGCCAGCATCCCTGGGGTTAGCGTCACAGATACGCAGTATTTT.

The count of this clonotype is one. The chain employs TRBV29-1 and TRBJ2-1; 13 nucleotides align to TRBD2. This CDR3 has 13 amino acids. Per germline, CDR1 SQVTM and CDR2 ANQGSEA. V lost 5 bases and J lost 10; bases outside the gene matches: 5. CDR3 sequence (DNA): TGCAGCGTTCGGACTAGCGGGAGTGGGGAGCAGTTCTTC. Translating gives CSVRTSGSGEQFF.

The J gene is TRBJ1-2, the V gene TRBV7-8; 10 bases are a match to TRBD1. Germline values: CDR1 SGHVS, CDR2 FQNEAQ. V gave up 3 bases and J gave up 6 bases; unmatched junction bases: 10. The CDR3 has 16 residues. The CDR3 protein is CASSFVPGQGMDGYTF. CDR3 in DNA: TGTGCCAGCAGCTTCGTCCCGGGACAGGGGATGGATGGCTACACCTTC.

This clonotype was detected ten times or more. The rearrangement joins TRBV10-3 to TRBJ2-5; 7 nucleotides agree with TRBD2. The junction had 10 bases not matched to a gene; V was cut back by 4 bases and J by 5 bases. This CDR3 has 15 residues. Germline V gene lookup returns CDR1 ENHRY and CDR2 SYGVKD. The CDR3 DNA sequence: TGTGCCATCAGTGGTGGAAGCGGGACCCGGGAGACCCAGTACTTC. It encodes CAISGGSGTRETQYF.

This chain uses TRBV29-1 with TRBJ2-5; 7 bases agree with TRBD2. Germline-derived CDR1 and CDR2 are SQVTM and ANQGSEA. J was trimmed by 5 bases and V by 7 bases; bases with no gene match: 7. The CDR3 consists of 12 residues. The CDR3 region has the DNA TGCAGCGCGCGGGAGTTTATGGAGACCCAGTACTTC. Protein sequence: CSAREFMETQYF.

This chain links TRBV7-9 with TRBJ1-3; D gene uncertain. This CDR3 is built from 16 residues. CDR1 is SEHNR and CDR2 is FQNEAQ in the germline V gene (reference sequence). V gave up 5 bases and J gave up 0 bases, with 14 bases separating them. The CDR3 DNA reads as TGTGCCAGCAGCATTGTCGGCCTCGTCTCTGGAAACACCATATATTTT. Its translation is CASSIVGLVSGNTIYF. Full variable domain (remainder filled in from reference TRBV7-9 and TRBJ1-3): DTGVSQNPRHKITKRGQNVTFRCDPISEHNRLYWYRQTLGQGPEFLTYFQNEAQLEKSRLLSDRFSAERPKGSFSTLEIQRTEQGDSAMYLCASSIVGLVSGNTIYFGEGSWLTVV.

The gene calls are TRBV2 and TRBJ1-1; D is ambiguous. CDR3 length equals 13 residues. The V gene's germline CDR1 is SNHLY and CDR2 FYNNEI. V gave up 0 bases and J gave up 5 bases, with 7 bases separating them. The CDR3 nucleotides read TGTGCCAGCAGTGAAGCGGGGTTGACTGAAGCTTTCTTT. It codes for CASSEAGLTEAFF.

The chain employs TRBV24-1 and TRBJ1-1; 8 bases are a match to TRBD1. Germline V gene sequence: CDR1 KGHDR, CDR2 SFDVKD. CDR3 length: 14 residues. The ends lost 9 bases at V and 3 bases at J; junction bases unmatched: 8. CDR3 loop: CATRQGQGDTEAFF. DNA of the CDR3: TGTGCCACCCGCCAAGGACAGGGTGACACTGAAGCTTTCTTT.

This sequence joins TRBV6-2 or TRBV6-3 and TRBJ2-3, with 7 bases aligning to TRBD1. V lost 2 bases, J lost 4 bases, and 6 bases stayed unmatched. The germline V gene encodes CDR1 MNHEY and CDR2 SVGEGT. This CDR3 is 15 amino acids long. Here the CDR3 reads CASSYPQGVADTQYF. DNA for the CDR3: TGTGCCAGCAGTTACCCCCAGGGGGTGGCAGATACGCAGTATTTT.

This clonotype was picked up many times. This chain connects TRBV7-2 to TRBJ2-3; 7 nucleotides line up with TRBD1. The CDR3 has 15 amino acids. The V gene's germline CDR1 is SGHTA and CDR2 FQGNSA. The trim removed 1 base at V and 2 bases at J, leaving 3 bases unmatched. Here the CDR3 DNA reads TGTGCCAGCAGCTTAGACGGGACAGACACAGATACGCAGTATTTT. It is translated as CASSLDGTDTDTQYF.

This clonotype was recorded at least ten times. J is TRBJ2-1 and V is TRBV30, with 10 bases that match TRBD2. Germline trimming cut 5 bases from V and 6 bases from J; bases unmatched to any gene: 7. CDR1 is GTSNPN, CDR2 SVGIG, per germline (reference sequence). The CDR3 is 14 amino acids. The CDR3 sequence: CAWAGTSVLNEQFF. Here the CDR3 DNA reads TGTGCCTGGGCCGGGACTAGCGTTCTCAATGAGCAGTTCTTC.

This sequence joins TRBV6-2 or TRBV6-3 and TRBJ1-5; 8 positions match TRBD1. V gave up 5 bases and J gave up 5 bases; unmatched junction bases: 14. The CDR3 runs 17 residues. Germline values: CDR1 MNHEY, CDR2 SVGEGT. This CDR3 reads CASSRRTGIFHDQPQHF. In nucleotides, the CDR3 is TGTGCCAGCAGTCGACGGACAGGGATATTCCACGATCAGCCCCAGCATTTT.

This CDR3 is CASTPGRTSYNEQFF. For the CDR3, the DNA is TGTGCCAGCACCCCGGGGCGGACATCCTACAATGAGCAGTTCTTC. J is TRBJ2-1 and V is TRBV28; tentatively, D is TRBD1 or TRBD2 (5 bases each). Trimming stripped 7 bases from V and 1 base from J, with 14 bases between. Germline lookup yields CDR1 MDHEN and CDR2 SYDVKM. The CDR3 covers 15 residues.

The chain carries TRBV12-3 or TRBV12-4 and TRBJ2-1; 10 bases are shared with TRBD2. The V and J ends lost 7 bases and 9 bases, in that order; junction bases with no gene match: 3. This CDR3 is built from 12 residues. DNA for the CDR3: TGTGCCAGCATCAGCGGGAGGGCTGAGCAGTTCTTC. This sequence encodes CASISGRAEQFF.

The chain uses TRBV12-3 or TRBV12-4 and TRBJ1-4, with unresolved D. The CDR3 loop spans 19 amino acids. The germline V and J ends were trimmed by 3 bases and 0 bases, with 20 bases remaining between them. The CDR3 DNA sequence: TGTGCCAGCAGTTTTCTGGGATTCGGCACTAGAGCAACTAATGAAAAACTGTTTTTT. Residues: CASSFLGFGTRATNEKLFF.

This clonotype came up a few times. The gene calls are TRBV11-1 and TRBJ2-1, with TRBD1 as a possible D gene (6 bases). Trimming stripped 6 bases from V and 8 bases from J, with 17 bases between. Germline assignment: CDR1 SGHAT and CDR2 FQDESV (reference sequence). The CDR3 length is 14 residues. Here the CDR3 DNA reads TGTGCCAGCAGTTCCCAGGGGTATCGTGATGAGCAGTTCTTC. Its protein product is CASSSQGYRDEQFF.

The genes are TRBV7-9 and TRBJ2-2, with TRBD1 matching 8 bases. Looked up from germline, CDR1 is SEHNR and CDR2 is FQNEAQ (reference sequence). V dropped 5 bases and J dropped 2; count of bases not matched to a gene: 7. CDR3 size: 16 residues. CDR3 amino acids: CASSPPGQENTGELFF. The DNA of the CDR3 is TGTGCCAGCAGCCCTCCGGGACAGGAAAACACCGGGGAGCTGTTTTTT.

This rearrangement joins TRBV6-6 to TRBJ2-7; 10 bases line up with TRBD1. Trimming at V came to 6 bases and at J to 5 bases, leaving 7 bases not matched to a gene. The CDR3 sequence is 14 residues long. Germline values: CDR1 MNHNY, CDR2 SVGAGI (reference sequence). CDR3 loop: CASSSGTGVDEQYF. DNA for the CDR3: TGTGCCAGCAGCTCCGGGACAGGGGTTGACGAGCAGTACTTC.

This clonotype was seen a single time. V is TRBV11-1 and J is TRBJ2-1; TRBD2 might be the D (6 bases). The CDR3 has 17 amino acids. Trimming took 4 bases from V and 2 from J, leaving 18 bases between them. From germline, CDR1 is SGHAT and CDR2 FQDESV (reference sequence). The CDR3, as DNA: TGTGCCAGCAGCTCGCAGAGCAGCGGGCTTACCTACAATGAGCAGTTCTTC. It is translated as CASSSQSSGLTYNEQFF. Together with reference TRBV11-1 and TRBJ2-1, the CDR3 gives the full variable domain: EAEVAQSPRYKITEKSQAVAFWCDPISGHATLYWYRQILGQGPELLVQFQDESVVDDSQLPKDRFSAERLKGVDSTLKIQPAELGDSAMYLCASSSQSSGLTYNEQFFGPGTRLTVL.

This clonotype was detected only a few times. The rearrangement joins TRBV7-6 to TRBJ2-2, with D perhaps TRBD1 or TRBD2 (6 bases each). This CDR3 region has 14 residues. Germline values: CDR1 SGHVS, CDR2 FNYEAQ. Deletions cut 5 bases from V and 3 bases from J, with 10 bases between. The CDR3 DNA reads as TGTGCCAGCAGCCCAAGGGGGGACACCGGGGAGCTGTTTTTT. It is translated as CASSPRGDTGELFF.

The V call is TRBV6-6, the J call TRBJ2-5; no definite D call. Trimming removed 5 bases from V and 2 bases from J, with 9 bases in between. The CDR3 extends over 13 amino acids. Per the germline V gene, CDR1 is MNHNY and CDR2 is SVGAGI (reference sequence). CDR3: CASSEFQQETQYF. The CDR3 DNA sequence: TGTGCCAGCAGTGAGTTTCAACAAGAGACCCAGTACTTC.

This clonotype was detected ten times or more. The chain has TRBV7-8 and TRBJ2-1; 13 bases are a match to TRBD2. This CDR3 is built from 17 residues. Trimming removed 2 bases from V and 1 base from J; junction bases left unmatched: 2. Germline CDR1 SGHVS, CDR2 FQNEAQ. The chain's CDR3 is CASSLRLAGGSYNEQFF. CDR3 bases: TGTGCCAGCAGCTTAAGACTAGCGGGAGGATCCTACAATGAGCAGTTCTTC. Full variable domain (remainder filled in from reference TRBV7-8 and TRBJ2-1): GAGVSQSPRYKVAKRGQDVALRCDPISGHVSLFWYQQALGQGPEFLTYFQNEAQLDKSGLPSDRFFAERPEGSVSTLKIQRTQQEDSAVYLCASSLRLAGGSYNEQFFGPGTRLTVL.

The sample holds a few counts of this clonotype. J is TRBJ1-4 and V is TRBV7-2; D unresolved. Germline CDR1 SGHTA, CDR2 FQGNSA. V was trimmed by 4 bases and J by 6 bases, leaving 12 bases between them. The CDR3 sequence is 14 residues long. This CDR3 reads CASSSRRADEKLFF. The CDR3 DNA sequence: TGTGCCAGCAGCTCCCGTCGGGCAGATGAAAAACTGTTTTTT.

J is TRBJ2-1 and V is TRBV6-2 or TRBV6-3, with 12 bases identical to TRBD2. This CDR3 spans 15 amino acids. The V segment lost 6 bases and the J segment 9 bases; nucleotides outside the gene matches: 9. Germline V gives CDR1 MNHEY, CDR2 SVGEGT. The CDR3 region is CASRKETSGSTEQFF. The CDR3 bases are TGTGCCAGCAGAAAAGAGACTAGCGGGAGTACTGAGCAGTTCTTC.